These 13 T cell receptor beta chains came from one sample sequenced in a study of radiotherapy plus CTLA-4 blockade in lung cancer. Sequenced by immunoSEQ multiplex PCR; TCRdb stores in-frame clones only, minus some. The sample carries 35,000 to 45,000 clones, about two thirds recorded once. The sample was peripheral blood, taken from a patient treated with radiotherapy plus ipilimumab. The source of these receptors is a human donor with non-small cell lung cancer who had a partial response to radiotherapy plus ipilimumab.

V and J are TRBV7-8 and TRBJ2-1; D perhaps matches TRBD2 (5 bases). This CDR3 spans 12 amino acids. CDR1 is SGHVS and CDR2 is FQNEAQ in the germline V gene. The germline V and J ends were trimmed by 3 bases and 9 bases, with 9 bases remaining between them. CDR3 sequence: CASSFGKFEQFF. The CDR3 nucleotides read TGTGCCAGCAGCTTCGGGAAATTTGAGCAGTTCTTC. Full variable domain (outside the CDR3, taken from reference TRBV7-8 and TRBJ2-1): GAGVSQSPRYKVAKRGQDVALRCDPISGHVSLFWYQQALGQGPEFLTYFQNEAQLDKSGLPSDRFFAERPEGSVSTLKIQRTQQEDSAVYLCASSFGKFEQFFGPGTRLTVL.

V gene TRBV4-2 combines with J gene TRBJ1-2; 7 bases are a match to TRBD1. CDR3 length: 15 residues. Germline CDR1 is LGHNA and CDR2 is YNFKEQ. V lost 1 base to trimming and J lost 3 bases; unmatched junction nucleotides: 5. CDR3 loop: CASSQAGGLDYGYTF. The DNA for the CDR3 is TGTGCCAGCAGCCAAGCAGGGGGGCTCGACTATGGCTACACCTTC.

This clone appeared a few times. The CDR3 sequence is CASSYGGGAQGEQFF. The CDR3 DNA reads as TGTGCCAGCAGTTACGGCGGGGGGGCCCAGGGTGAGCAGTTCTTC. The chain links TRBV6-5 to TRBJ2-1; TRBD2 aligns across 9 bases. Losses at the gene ends were 2 bases for V and 9 bases for J; bases not matched to a gene: 8. This CDR3 has 15 residues. The germline V gene encodes CDR1 MNHEY and CDR2 SVGAGI.

V gene TRBV7-3 combines with J gene TRBJ2-1; unclear D gene. V was clipped by 2 bases and J by 5 bases, with 7 bases between them. Germline loops: CDR1 SGHTA, CDR2 FQGTGA. The CDR3 contains 13 residues. The DNA for the CDR3 is TGTGCCAGCAGCTTAGCCAGCGACAATGAGCAGTTCTTC. Translated, it gives CASSLASDNEQFF.

This chain joins TRBV29-1 and TRBJ2-5; TRBD1 matches 8 bases. The V gene end was trimmed by 4 bases and the J gene end by 2 bases; junction bases not matched to a gene: 6. Germline loops: CDR1 SQVTM, CDR2 ANQGSEA. The CDR3 is 14 residues long. CDR3 bases: TGCAGCGTTGCCGGGACAGGCGTTCAAGAGACCCAGTACTTC. Its translation is CSVAGTGVQETQYF.

The J gene is TRBJ2-2, the V gene TRBV13; D is possibly TRBD2 (5 bases). This CDR3 is 14 amino acids long. Trimming left V 6 bases short and J 6 bases short, with 14 bases between. Germline assignment: CDR1 PRHDT and CDR2 FYEKMQ (reference sequence). CDR3 protein: CASSRDGGSGELFF. Written as DNA, the CDR3 is TGTGCCAGCAGTCGTGATGGAGGATCCGGGGAGCTGTTTTTT. The full variable domain, completed using reference TRBV13 and TRBJ2-2, is AAGVIQSPRHLIKEKRETATLKCYPIPRHDTVYWYQQGPGQDPQFLISFYEKMQSDKGSIPDRFSAQQFSDYHSELNMSSLELGDSALYFCASSRDGGSGELFFGEGSRLTVL.

The chain joins TRBV7-8 to TRBJ2-7; 9 bases are shared with TRBD2. Trimming removed 4 bases from V and 2 bases from J; junction bases left unmatched: 3. In germline, CDR1 is SGHVS, CDR2 FQNEAQ. The length of the CDR3 is 14 residues. CDR3 sequence: CASSSSGTAYEQYF. DNA for the CDR3: TGTGCCAGCAGCTCTAGCGGGACCGCCTACGAGCAGTACTTC.

The J gene is TRBJ1-2, the V gene TRBV7-9; no reliable D call. CDR1 and CDR2 (germline): SEHNR, FQNEAQ (reference sequence). With 2 bases removed from V and 2 bases from J, the gap between germline ends came to 9 bases. The length of the CDR3 is 14 residues. The CDR3 sequence: CASSLTPGNYGYTF. In DNA form, the CDR3 reads TGTGCCAGCAGCTTAACCCCGGGGAACTATGGCTACACCTTC.

In its sample, this clone was seen once. The chain links TRBV5-1 to TRBJ1-4; 9 bases match TRBD1. J was trimmed by 5 bases and V by 0 bases; bases with no gene match: 2. Germline CDR1 reads SGHRS; CDR2 reads YFSETQ. The CDR3 runs 15 residues. CDR3 amino acids: CASSLGGTGNEKLFF. Written as DNA, the CDR3 is TGCGCCAGCAGCTTGGGGGGGACAGGGAATGAAAAACTGTTTTTT.

The chain has TRBV30 and TRBJ2-7; 7 bases agree with TRBD2. V was clipped by 3 bases and J by 1 base; unmatched bases: 6. CDR1 is GTSNPN and CDR2 is SVGIG in the germline V gene (reference sequence). The CDR3 is made up of 14 amino acids. CDR3 sequence reads: CAWSPSGKSYEQYF. The CDR3 DNA follows: TGTGCCTGGAGCCCTAGCGGCAAATCCTACGAGCAGTACTTC.

This chain uses TRBV7-9 with TRBJ2-1; 14 bases are shared with TRBD2. Losses at the gene ends were 4 bases for V and 8 bases for J; bases not matched to a gene: 16. CDR1 and CDR2 (germline): SEHNR, FQNEAQ (reference sequence). The CDR3 has 19 amino acids. The CDR3 loop is CASSSRTPTSGGDRDEQFF. As DNA, the CDR3 is TGTGCCAGCAGCTCCCGCACCCCGACTAGCGGGGGGGATCGCGATGAGCAGTTCTTC.

V usage is TRBV9 and J usage is TRBJ2-2, with TRBD1 matching 8 bases. J gave up 7 bases and V 5 bases, and 10 bases lay outside the gene matches. The CDR3 length is 15 residues. Germline V lookup: CDR1 SGDLS, CDR2 YYNGEE. The CDR3 is CASSPQGAEGGELFF. CDR3 nucleotide sequence: TGTGCCAGCAGTCCTCAGGGGGCCGAGGGCGGGGAGCTGTTTTTT.

The V call is TRBV6-1, the J call TRBJ1-2, with TRBD1 matching over 7 bases. CDR3 length: 12 residues. V lost 5 bases and J lost 11; bases outside the gene matches: 8. Per the germline V gene, CDR1 is MNHNS and CDR2 is SASEGT. The DNA of the CDR3 is TGTGCCAGCAGTAGCGGACAGGCGGGGTACACCTTC. It encodes CASSSGQAGYTF.